These 3 T cell receptor beta chains originate from one sample sequenced in a study of blood T cell repertoires in COVID-19. Method: immunoSEQ multiplex PCR; TCRdb's copy keeps in-frame clones and lacks some. Of some 15,000 clones listed, roughly 85% are singletons. Input material: peripheral blood. Source of these receptors: a woman between 55 and 75 years old with acute or convalescent COVID-19.

Note on this clone: A read error may account for a junction end that differs from germline. The chain carries TRBV7-2 and TRBJ2-1; 11 nucleotides line up with TRBD2. The CDR3 sequence is 18 residues long. In germline, CDR1 is SGHTA, CDR2 FQGNSA. The CDR3 reads CASSLLYISGGAYHEQFF. The CDR3, as DNA: TGTGCCAGCAGCCTTCTTTATATTAGCGGGGGGGCCTACCATGAGCAGTTCTTC.

The chain links TRBV15 to TRBJ1-1; TRBD1 is a possible D gene (6 bases). Germline values: CDR1 LNHNV, CDR2 YYDKDF (reference sequence). V dropped 2 bases and J dropped 1 base, with 14 bases sitting between them. The CDR3 is 16 residues long. CDR3: CATSRSRGGGNTEAFF. The CDR3, as DNA: TGTGCCACCAGCAGAAGTCGCGGGGGCGGGAACACTGAAGCTTTCTTT.

V gene TRBV10-1 combines with J gene TRBJ1-3, with TRBD1 identical over 7 bases. CDR3 length: 17 residues. CDR1 WNHNN and CDR2 SYGVQD come from the germline V gene (reference sequence). V trimming: 6 bases; J trimming: 1 base; junction bases outside the gene matches: 12. CDR3 coding DNA: TGCGCCAGCAGAACGTCCGGGACAGCCCCTTCTGGAAACACCATATATTTT. Its protein is CASRTSGTAPSGNTIYF.